A selection of T cell receptor beta chains follows, all from one sample in a study of blood T cell repertoires in COVID-19. TCRdb keeps only in-frame clones here, not all; method: immunoSEQ multiplex PCR. The sample yields under 45,000 clones, roughly 89% seen once. Sequences were obtained from peripheral blood. The receptor source for this set is a human donor in a cohort sampled during active COVID-19. Both conserved end residues are trimmed from each CDR3. Fields, in order: J gene, V gene, CDR3 protein.

>TRBJ1-2|TRBV7-9
ASSYDYEGQGGYT
>TRBJ1-3|TRBV7-9
ASSLTGPGNTIY
>TRBJ1-1|TRBV5-6
ASSLRGNTEAF
>TRBJ1-1|TRBV18
ASSPGNTGEAEAF
>TRBJ1-1|TRBV6-2/TRBV6-3
ASSYSSTTNTEAF
>TRBJ2-6|TRBV24-1
ATSEGGHISGANVLT
>TRBJ2-7|TRBV6-5
ASSYSETGGGYEQY
>TRBJ2-7|TRBV29-1
SVGRRTYEQY
>TRBJ2-1|TRBV7-9
ASSGRSGGGTSSYNEQF
>TRBJ1-1|TRBV12-3/TRBV12-4
ASATGHGAF
>TRBJ2-7|TRBV4-3
ASSHRQGTSYEQY
>TRBJ2-7|TRBV18
ASSRRQTGSKWGTYEQY
>TRBJ1-2|TRBV3-1/TRBV3-2
ASSQFWGANYGYT
>TRBJ2-3|TRBV18
ASSPRQETDTQY
>TRBJ1-1|TRBV5-1
ASSLQGMNTEAF
>TRBJ2-2|TRBV10-1
ASRAGKNTGELF
>TRBJ1-1|TRBV5-6
ASSFPDRGLTEAF
>TRBJ1-4|TRBV19
ASSIGSTLWEKLF
>TRBJ1-1|TRBV6-5
ASSYSGGNTEAF
>TRBJ2-5|TRBV2
ASSRGLAGGRTQY
>TRBJ2-7|TRBV7-2
ASTSYYEQY
>TRBJ2-7|TRBV11-2
ASSSSLLGGGTYEQY
>TRBJ1-5|TRBV6-2/TRBV6-3
ASSYVRTGGHSNQPQH
>TRBJ2-7|TRBV4-1
ASSPGGLGAYEQY
>TRBJ1-3|TRBV5-1
ASSLGSSGNTIY
>TRBJ1-5|TRBV21-1
ASSKGSAAYSNQPQH
>TRBJ1-1|TRBV5-4
ASSLRRNTEAF
>TRBJ2-7|TRBV6-5
AIGLAPGYEQY
>TRBJ2-2|TRBV4-3
ASSQELGLGTGNTGELF
>TRBJ1-2|TRBV7-6
ASSRREWVTDGYT
>TRBJ1-2|TRBV29-1
SVRLNYGYT
>TRBJ2-7|TRBV13
AIPTGGHYEQY
>TRBJ1-6|TRBV6-2/TRBV6-3
ASSYTGSGSPLH
>TRBJ1-3|TRBV2
ASSETGPSGNTIY
>TRBJ1-1|TRBV11-2
ASSLTGATEAF
>TRBJ1-2|TRBV6-5
ASRVPGNYGYT
>TRBJ1-1|TRBV10-3
AIGTGGLYAEAF
>TRBJ1-2|TRBV2
ASPSGAYSDGYT
>TRBJ2-7|TRBV7-9
ASSLGGGPYEQY
>TRBJ1-2|TRBV7-2
ASARTTGKANYGYT
>TRBJ1-1|TRBV6-5
ASTSSFYGGTEAF
>TRBJ1-3|TRBV4-1
ASSQPQQSSGNTIY
>TRBJ2-6|TRBV5-4
ATADPGRSSGANVLT
>TRBJ1-1|TRBV19
ASSFAGVGQKPMNTEAF
>TRBJ2-7|TRBV18
ASSSTSYEQY
>TRBJ1-1|TRBV11-2
ASSSRRQAGEAF
>TRBJ1-6|TRBV6-6
ASSQEGGDSPLH
>TRBJ2-7|TRBV6-5
ASSYGTSSEQY
>TRBJ2-2|TRBV24-1
ATSDPTGAHTGELF
>TRBJ2-2|TRBV9
ASSSGTVFTGELF